These 9 T cell receptor beta chains came from one sample sequenced in a study of graft-versus-host responses after intestinal transplantation. TCRdb's table, derived via immunoSEQ multiplex PCR, lists solely in-frame clones and lacks some. Of about 3,300 clones in the sample, around 76% were seen once. From the graft tissue, intraepithelial and lamina propria lymphocytes were released through processing. The material sequenced was ileum tissue, taken around 5 and 7 days after intestinal transplantation. These receptors were collected from a human patient who received an intestinal transplant, so some T cells may come from the graft donor.

This chain joins TRBV19 and TRBJ2-1; D might be TRBD1 (6 bases). With 3 bases removed from V and 0 bases from J, the gap between germline ends came to 6 bases. Germline CDR1 is LNHDA and CDR2 is SQIVND (reference sequence). The CDR3 totals 14 residues. CDR3 region: CASSIRGSYNEQFF. The CDR3 bases are TGTGCCAGTAGTATCAGGGGCTCCTACAATGAGCAGTTCTTC.

The chain employs TRBV7-2 and TRBJ2-7, with a weak D call TRBD1 (6 bases). CDR3 size: 13 residues. The V gene's germline CDR1 is SGHTA and CDR2 FQGNSA. Trimming stripped 0 bases from V and 3 bases from J, with 6 bases between. CDR3 amino acids: CASSLAGGYEQYF. CDR3 bases: TGTGCCAGCAGCTTAGCAGGGGGCTACGAGCAGTACTTC.

The chain combines TRBV30 with TRBJ2-1; tentative D call: TRBD2 (7 bases). Germline-derived CDR1 and CDR2 are GTSNPN and SVGIG (reference sequence). CDR3 length: 15 residues. V was trimmed by 0 bases and J by 0 bases, leaving 9 bases between them. The CDR3 is CAWSVRGGSYNEQFF. CDR3 DNA sequence: TGTGCCTGGAGTGTAAGGGGGGGCTCCTACAATGAGCAGTTCTTC.

The table lists this clone with a count of one. The chain is built from TRBV4-2 and TRBJ2-7, with D perhaps TRBD1 (5 bases). The germline gives CDR1 LGHNA, CDR2 YNFKEQ. With 0 bases removed from V and 0 bases from J, the gap between germline ends came to 9 bases. The CDR3 sequence is 15 residues long. The CDR3 coding sequence is TGTGCCAGCAGCCAAGATCAGGGTAGCTCCTACGAGCAGTACTTC. It yields the protein CASSQDQGSSYEQYF.

The CDR3 region has the DNA TGTGCCTGGAGTCGGCAGGGAGGTGAAAAACTGTTTTTT. Its translation: CAWSRQGGEKLFF. The chain employs TRBV30 and TRBJ1-4, with D perhaps matching TRBD1 (5 bases). The germline V gene encodes CDR1 GTSNPN and CDR2 SVGIG (reference sequence). V lost 2 bases, J lost 7 bases, and 11 bases lay in between. This CDR3 has 13 residues.

This chain connects TRBV7-9 to TRBJ1-2; a weak D match, TRBD1 (5 bases). The germline CDR1 and CDR2 sequences are SEHNR and FQNEAQ (reference sequence). The CDR3 consists of 14 residues. The V end lost 5 bases, the J end lost 2 bases, and 12 bases lay between the germline ends. The CDR3 loop reads CASSGGLPNYGYTF. As DNA, the CDR3 is TGTGCCAGCAGCGGGGGACTGCCAAACTATGGCTACACCTTC.

The rearrangement joins TRBV6-5 to TRBJ1-1; D is ambiguous. Looked up from germline, CDR1 is MNHEY and CDR2 is SVGAGI. Trimming stripped 4 bases from V and 1 base from J, with 1 base between. The CDR3 is 11 residues long. The CDR3 region has the DNA TGTGCCAGCAGTTGGAACACTGAAGCTTTCTTT. This encodes CASSWNTEAFF.

This clone was counted once. This chain links TRBV5-1 with TRBJ2-3; D possibly corresponds to TRBD1 (6 bases). CDR1 is SGHRS, CDR2 YFSETQ, per germline. This CDR3 is 13 amino acids long. The V gene lost 3 bases and the J gene lost 1 base, with 6 bases spanning the gap. The CDR3 DNA is TGCGCCAGCAGCTCAGGGGGCACAGATACGCAGTATTTT. Translated: CASSSGGTDTQYF. The full variable domain, in which reference TRBV5-1 and TRBJ2-3 provide the parts outside the CDR3, is KAGVTQTPRYLIKTRGQQVTLSCSPISGHRSVSWYQQTPGQGLQFLFEYFSETQRNKGNFPGRFSGRQFSNSRSEMNVSTLELGDSALYLCASSSGGTDTQYFGPGTRLTVL.

The chain combines TRBV11-2 with TRBJ2-7; 9 bases fit TRBD1. The CDR3 loop spans 14 amino acids. J lost 4 bases, V lost 3 bases, and 4 bases had no gene match. The germline CDR1 and CDR2 sequences are SGHAT and FQNNGV. The CDR3 loop is CASSFGQGLYEQYF. The CDR3 coding sequence is TGTGCCAGCAGCTTTGGACAGGGGCTGTACGAGCAGTACTTC.